The subject of this entry is one T cell receptor (beta chain). This sample was included in a study of T cell changes during pregnancy in multiple sclerosis. Method: immunoSEQ multiplex PCR; TCRdb's copy keeps in-frame clones and lacks some. The sample gives about 48,000 clones, approximately 92% of which show up once; over 0.85% is in the top ten. Trimming cost V 6 bases and J 6 bases; bases outside gene matches: 4. Germline assignment: CDR1 MNHEY and CDR2 SMNVEV (reference sequence). CDR3 length: 14 residues. The sequence was collected from a female donor in good health, enrolled as a control in a pregnancy study. The sequencing used CD4+ T cells from peripheral blood mononuclear cells, collected in the second trimester of pregnancy. The chain employs TRBV27 and TRBJ1-4, with TRBD1 identical over 10 bases. Here the CDR3 DNA reads TGTGCCAGCAGCCCAGACAGGGGGCATGAAAAACTGTTTTTT. Its translation is CASSPDRGHEKLFF.